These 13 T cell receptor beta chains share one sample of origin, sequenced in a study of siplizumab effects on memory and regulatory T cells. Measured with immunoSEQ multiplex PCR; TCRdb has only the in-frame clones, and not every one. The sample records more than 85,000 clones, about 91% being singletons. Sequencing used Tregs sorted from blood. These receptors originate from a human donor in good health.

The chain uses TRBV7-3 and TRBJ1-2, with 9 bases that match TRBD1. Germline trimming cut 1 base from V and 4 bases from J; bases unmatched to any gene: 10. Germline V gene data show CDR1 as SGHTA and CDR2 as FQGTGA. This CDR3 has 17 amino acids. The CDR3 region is CASSLIGTGNHVYGYTF. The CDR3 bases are TGTGCCAGCAGCTTAATCGGGACAGGGAATCACGTCTATGGCTACACCTTC. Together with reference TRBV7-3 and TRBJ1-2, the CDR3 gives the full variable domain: GAGVSQTPSNKVTEKGKYVELRCDPISGHTALYWYRQSLGQGPEFLIYFQGTGAADDSGLPNDRFFAVRPEGSVSTLKIQRTERGDSAVYLCASSLIGTGNHVYGYTFGSGTRLTVV.

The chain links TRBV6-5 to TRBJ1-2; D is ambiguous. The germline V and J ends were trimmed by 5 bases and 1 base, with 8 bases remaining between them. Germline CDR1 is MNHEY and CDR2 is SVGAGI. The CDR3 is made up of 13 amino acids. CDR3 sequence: CASSPTGNYGYTF. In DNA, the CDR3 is TGTGCCAGCAGTCCGACGGGTAACTATGGCTACACCTTC.

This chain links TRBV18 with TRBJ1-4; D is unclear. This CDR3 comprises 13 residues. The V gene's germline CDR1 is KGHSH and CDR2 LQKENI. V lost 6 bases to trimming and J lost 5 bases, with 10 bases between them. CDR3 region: CASSLDLNEKLFF. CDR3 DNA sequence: TGTGCCAGCTCCCTCGACCTAAATGAAAAACTGTTTTTT.

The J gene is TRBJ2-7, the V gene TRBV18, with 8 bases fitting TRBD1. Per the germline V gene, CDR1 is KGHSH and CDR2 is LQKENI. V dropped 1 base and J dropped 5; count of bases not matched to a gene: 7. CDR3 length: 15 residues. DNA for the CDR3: TGTGCCAGCTCACCACAGGGACAGGCTACAGACGAGCAGTACTTC. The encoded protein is CASSPQGQATDEQYF.

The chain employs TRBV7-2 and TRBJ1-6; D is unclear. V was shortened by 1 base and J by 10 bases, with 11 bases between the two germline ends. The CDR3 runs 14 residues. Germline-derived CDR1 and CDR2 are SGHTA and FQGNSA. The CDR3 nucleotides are TGTGCCAGCAGCTTAGGGAGGGATCGATCACCCCTCCACTTT. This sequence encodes CASSLGRDRSPLHF.

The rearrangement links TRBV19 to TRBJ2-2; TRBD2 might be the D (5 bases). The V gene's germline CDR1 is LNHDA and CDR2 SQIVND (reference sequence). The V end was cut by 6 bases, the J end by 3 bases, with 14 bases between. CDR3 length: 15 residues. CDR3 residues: CASSHLAAHTGELFF. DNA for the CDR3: TGTGCCAGTAGCCACCTAGCCGCCCACACCGGGGAGCTGTTTTTT.

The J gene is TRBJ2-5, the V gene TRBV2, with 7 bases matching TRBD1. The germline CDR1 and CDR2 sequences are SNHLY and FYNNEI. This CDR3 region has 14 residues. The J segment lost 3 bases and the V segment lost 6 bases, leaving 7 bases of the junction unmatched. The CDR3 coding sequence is TGTGCCAGCAGAGATCCCGACAGGGAAGAGACCCAGTACTTC. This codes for CASRDPDREETQYF.

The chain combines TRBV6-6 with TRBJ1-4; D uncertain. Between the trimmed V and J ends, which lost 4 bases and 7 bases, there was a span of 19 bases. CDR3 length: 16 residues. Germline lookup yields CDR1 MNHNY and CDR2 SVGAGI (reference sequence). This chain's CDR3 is CASSFSTRSGGEKLFF. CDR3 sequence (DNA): TGTGCCAGCAGTTTTTCGACGAGAAGTGGCGGTGAAAAACTGTTTTTT.

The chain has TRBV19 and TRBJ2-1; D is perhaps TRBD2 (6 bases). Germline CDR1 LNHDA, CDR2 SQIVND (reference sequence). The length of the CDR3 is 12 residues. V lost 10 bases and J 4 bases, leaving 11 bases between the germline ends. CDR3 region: CATSALYNEQFF. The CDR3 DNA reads TGTGCCACTAGCGCACTATACAATGAGCAGTTCTTC.

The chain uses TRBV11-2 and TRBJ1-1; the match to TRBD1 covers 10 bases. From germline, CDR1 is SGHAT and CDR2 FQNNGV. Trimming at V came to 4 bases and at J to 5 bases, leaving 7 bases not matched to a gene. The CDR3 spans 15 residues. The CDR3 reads CASSSMDRGGTEAFF. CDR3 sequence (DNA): TGTGCCAGCAGCTCAATGGACAGGGGGGGGACTGAAGCTTTCTTT.

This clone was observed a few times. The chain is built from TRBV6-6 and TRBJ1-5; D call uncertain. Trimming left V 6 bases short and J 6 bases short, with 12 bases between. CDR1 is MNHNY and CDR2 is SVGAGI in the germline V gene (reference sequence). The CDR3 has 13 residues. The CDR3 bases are TGTGCCAGCAGAGCCTGGGGTAGTCAGCCCCAGCATTTT. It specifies CASRAWGSQPQHF.

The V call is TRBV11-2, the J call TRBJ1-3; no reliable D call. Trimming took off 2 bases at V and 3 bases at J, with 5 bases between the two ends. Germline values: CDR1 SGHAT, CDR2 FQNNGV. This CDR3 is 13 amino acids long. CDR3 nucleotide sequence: TGTGCCAGCAGCTTAAGTCATGGAAACACCATATATTTT. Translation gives CASSLSHGNTIYF.

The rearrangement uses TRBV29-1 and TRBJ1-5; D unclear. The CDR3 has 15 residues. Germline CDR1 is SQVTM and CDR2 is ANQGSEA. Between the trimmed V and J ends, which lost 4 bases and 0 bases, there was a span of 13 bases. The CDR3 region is CSVGYGRNSNQPQHF. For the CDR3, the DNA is TGCAGCGTTGGGTACGGTAGGAATAGCAATCAGCCCCAGCATTTT.